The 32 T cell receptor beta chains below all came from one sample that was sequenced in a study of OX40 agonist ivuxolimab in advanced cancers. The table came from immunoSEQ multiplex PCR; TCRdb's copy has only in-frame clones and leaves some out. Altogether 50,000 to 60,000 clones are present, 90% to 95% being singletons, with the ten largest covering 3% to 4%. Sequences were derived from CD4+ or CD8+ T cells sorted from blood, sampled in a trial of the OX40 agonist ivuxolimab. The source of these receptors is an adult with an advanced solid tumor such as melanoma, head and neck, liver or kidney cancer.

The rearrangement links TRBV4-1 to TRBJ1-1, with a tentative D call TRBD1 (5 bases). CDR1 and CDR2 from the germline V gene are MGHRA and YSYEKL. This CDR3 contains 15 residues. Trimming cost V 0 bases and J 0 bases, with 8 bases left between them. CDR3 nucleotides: TGCGCCAGCAGCCAAGATCGGGGCTTGAACACTGAAGCTTTCTTT. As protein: CASSQDRGLNTEAFF.

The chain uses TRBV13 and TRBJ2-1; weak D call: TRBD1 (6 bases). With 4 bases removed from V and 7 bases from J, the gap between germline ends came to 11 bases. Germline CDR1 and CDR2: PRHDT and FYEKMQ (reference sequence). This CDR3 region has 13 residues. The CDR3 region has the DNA TGTGCCAGCAGCTGGGGAACAGGGAATGAGCAGTTCTTC. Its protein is CASSWGTGNEQFF.

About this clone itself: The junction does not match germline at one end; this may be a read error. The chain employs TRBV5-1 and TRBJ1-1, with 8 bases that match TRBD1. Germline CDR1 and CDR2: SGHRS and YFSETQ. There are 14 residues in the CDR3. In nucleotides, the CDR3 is TGCGCCAGCAGCTTGGGACAGGGGAACTCTGAAGCTTTCTTT. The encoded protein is CASSLGQGNSEAFF.

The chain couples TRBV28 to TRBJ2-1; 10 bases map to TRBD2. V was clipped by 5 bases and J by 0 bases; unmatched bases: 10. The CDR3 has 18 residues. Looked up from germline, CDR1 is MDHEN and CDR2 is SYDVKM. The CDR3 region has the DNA TGTGCCAGCAGTCCCCCCCCTAGCGGGGGCCTCTCCTACAATGAGCAGTTCTTC. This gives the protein CASSPPPSGGLSYNEQFF.

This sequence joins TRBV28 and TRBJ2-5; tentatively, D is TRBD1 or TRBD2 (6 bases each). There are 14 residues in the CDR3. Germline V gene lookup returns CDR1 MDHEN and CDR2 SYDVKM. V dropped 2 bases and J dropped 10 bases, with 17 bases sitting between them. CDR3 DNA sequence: TGTGCCAGCAGTTTAGAGGAGGGGGGATTGGTCCAGTACTTC. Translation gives CASSLEEGGLVQYF.

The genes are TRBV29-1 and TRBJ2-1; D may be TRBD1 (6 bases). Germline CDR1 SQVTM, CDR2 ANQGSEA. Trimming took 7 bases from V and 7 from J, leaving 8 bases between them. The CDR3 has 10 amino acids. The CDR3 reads CSARGNEQFF. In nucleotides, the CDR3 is TGCAGCGCCAGGGGTAATGAGCAGTTCTTC.

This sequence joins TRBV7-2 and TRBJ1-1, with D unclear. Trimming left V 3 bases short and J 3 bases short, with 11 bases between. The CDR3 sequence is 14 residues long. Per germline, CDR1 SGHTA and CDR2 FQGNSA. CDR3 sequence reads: CASSFTIMDTEAFF. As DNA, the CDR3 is TGTGCCAGCAGCTTTACAATCATGGACACTGAAGCTTTCTTT. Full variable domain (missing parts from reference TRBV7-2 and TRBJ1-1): GAGVSQSPSNKVTEKGKDVELRCDPISGHTALYWYRQSLGQGLEFLIYFQGNSAPDKSGLPSDRFSAERTGGSVSTLTIQRTQQEDSAVYLCASSFTIMDTEAFFGQGTRLTVV.

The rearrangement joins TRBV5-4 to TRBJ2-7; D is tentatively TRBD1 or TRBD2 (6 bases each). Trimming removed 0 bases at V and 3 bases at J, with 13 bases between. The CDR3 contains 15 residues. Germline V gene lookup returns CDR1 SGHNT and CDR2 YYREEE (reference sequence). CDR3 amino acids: CASSLGREDSYEQYF. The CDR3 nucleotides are TGTGCCAGCAGCTTGGGCAGGGAGGACAGCTACGAGCAGTACTTC. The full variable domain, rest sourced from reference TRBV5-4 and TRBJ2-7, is ETGVTQSPTHLIKTRGQQVTLRCSSQSGHNTVSWYQQALGQGPQFIFQYYREEENGRGNFPPRFSGLQFPNYSSELNVNALELDDSALYLCASSLGREDSYEQYFGPGTRLTVT.

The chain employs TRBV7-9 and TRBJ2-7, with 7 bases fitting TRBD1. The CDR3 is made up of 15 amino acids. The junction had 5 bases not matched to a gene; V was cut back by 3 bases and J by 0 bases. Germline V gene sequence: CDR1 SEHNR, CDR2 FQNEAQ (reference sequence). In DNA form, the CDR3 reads TGTGCCAGCAGCTTTGGACAGGAGAGCTCCTACGAGCAGTACTTC. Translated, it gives CASSFGQESSYEQYF.

The CDR3 coding sequence is TGTGCCAGTAGATCTAGCTGGGATAGCGGGATTGGTGAGCAGTTCTTC. Translating it yields CASRSSWDSGIGEQFF. The genes are TRBV19 and TRBJ2-1; 8 bases fit TRBD2. The CDR3 has 16 residues. Germline loops: CDR1 LNHDA, CDR2 SQIVND (reference sequence). V trimming: 6 bases; J trimming: 9 bases; junction bases outside the gene matches: 16.

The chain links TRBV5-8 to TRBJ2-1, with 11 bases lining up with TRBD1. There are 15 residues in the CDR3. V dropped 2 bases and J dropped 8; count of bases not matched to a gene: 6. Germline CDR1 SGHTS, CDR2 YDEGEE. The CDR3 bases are TGTGCCAGCAGCTTTGGACAGGGGGCGGGGTATGAGCAGTTCTTC. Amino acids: CASSFGQGAGYEQFF. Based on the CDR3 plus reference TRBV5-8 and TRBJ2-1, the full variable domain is EAGVTQSPTHLIKTRGQQATLRCSPISGHTSVYWYQQALGLGLQFLLWYDEGEERNRGNFPPRFSGRQFPNYSSELNVNALELEDSALYLCASSFGQGAGYEQFFGPGTRLTVL.

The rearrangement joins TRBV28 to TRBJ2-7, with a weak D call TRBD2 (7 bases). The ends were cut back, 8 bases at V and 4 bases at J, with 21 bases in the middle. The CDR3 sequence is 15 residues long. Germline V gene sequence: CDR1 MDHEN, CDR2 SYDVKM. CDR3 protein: CASRRGGTQGYEQYF. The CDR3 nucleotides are TGTGCCAGCCGGAGGGGGGGGACTCAGGGGTACGAGCAGTACTTC.

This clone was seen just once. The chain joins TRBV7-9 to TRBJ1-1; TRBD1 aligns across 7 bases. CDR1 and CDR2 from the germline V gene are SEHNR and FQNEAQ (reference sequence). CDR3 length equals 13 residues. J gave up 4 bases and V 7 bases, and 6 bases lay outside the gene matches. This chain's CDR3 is CASTETGRTEAFF. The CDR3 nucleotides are TGTGCCAGCACCGAGACAGGGCGCACTGAAGCTTTCTTT. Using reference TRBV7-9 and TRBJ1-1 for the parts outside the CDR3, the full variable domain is DTGVSQNPRHKITKRGQNVTFRCDPISEHNRLYWYRQTLGQGPEFLTYFQNEAQLEKSRLLSDRFSAERPKGSFSTLEIQRTEQGDSAMYLCASTETGRTEAFFGQGTRLTVV.

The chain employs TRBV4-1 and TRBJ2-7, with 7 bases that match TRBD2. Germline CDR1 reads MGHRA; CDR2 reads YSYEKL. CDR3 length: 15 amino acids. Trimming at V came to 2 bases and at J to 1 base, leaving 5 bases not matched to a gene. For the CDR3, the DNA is TGCGCCAGCAGCCAAATAGCGGGCGAATCCTACGAGCAGTACTTC. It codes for CASSQIAGESYEQYF.

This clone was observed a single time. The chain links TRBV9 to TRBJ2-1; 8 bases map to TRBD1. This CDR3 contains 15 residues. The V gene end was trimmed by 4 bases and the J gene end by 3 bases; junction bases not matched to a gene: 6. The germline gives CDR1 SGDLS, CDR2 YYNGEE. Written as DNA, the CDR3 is TGTGCCAGCAGCACCACAGGGGGAGGCTACAATGAGCAGTTCTTC. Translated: CASSTTGGGYNEQFF.

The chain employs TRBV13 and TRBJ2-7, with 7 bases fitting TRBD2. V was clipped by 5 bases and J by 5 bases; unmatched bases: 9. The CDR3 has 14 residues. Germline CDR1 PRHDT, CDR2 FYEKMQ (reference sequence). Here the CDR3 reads CASSPLGGVNEQYF. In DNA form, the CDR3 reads TGTGCCAGCAGCCCCTTGGGAGGGGTGAACGAGCAGTACTTC.

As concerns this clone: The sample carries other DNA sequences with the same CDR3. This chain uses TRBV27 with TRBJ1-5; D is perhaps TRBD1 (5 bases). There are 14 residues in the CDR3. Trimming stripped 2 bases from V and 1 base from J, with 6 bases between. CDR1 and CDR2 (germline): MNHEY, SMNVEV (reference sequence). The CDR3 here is CASSLAGSNQPQHF. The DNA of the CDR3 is TGTGCCAGCAGTTTAGCAGGGAGCAATCAGCCCCAGCATTTT.

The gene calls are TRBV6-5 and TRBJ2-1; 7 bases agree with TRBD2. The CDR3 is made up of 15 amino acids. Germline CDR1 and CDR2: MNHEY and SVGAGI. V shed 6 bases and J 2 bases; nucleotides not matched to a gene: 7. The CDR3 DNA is TGTGCCAGCAGCAACCCACGGGAGGCCTACAATGAGCAGTTCTTC. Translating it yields CASSNPREAYNEQFF.

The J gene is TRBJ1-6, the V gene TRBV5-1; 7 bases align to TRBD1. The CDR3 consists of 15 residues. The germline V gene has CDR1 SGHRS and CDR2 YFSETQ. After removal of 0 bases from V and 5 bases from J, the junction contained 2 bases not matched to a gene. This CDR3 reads CASSLEGADNSPLHF. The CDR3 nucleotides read TGCGCCAGCAGCTTGGAGGGGGCAGATAATTCACCCCTCCACTTT.

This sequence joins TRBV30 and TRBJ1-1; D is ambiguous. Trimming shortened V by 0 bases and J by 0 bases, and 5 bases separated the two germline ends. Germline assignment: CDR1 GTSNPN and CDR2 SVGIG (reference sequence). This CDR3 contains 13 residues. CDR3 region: CAWSVQMNTEAFF. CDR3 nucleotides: TGTGCCTGGAGTGTACAGATGAACACTGAAGCTTTCTTT.

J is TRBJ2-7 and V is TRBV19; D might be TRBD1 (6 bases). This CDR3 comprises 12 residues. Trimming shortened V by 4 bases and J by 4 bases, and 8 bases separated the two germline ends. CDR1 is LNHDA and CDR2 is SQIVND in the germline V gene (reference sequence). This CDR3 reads CASSTQGYEQYF. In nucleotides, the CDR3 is TGTGCCAGTAGTACACAGGGTTACGAGCAGTACTTC.

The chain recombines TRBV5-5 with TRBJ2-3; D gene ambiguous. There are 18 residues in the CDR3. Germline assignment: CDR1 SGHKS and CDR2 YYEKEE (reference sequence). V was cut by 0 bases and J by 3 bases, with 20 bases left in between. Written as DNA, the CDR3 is TGTGCCAGCAGCTTGGCGGCCATCAGGCAGCTACCAACAGATACGCAGTATTTT. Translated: CASSLAAIRQLPTDTQYF.

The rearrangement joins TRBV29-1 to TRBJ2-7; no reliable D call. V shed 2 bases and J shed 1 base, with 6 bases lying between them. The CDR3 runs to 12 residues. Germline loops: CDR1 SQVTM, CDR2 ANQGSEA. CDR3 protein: CSVERDSYEQYF. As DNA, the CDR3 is TGCAGCGTTGAAAGGGATTCCTACGAGCAGTACTTC.

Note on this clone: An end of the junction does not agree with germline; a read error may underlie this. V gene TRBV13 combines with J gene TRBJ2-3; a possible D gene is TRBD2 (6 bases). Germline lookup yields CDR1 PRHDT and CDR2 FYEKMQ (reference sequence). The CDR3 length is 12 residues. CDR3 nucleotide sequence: TGTGCCAGCAGCTTAGGTTTCGCTAGCGAGGTTTTT. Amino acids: CASSLGFASEVF. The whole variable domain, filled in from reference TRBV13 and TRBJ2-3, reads AAGVIQSPRHLIKEKRETATLKCYPIPRHDTVYWYQQGPGQDPQFLISFYEKMQSDKGSIPDRFSAQQFSDYHSELNMSSLELGDSALYFCASSLGFASEVFGPGTRLTVL.

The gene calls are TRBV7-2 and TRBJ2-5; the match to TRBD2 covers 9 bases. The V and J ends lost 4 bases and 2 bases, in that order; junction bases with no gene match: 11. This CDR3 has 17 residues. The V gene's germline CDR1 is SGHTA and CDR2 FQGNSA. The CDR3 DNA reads TGTGCCAGCAGCTGGGGTTCAGCGGGAGGCCAGCAAGAGACCCAGTACTTC. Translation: CASSWGSAGGQQETQYF.

In DNA form, the CDR3 reads TGTGCCAGCAGCGAGGCGACTAGCTACGAGCAGTACTTC. Amino acids: CASSEATSYEQYF. The J gene is TRBJ2-7, the V gene TRBV13, with D tentatively TRBD2 (6 bases). V lost 5 bases and J 3 bases, leaving 11 bases between the germline ends. The germline V gene encodes CDR1 PRHDT and CDR2 FYEKMQ (reference sequence). This CDR3 has 13 amino acids.

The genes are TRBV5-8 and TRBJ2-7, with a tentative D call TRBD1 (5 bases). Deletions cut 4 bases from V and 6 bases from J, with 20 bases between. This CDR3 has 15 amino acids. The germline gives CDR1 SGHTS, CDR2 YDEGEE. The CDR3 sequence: CASSPDILRTSEQYF. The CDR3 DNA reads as TGTGCCAGCAGCCCGGACATACTCCGCACGAGCGAGCAGTACTTC.

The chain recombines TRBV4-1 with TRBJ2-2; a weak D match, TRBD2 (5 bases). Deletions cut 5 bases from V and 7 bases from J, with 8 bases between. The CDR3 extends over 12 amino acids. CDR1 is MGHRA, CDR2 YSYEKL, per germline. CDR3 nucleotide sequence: TGCGCCAGCAGCTTCGAGGGCGGGGAGCTGTTTTTT. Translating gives CASSFEGGELFF.

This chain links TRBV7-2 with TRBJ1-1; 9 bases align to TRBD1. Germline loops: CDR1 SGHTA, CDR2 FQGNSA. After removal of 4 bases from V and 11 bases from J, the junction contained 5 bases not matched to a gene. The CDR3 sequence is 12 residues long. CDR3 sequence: CASSSTGGVAFF. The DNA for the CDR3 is TGTGCCAGCAGCTCGACAGGGGGTGTCGCTTTCTTT.

In DNA form, the CDR3 reads TGTGCCAGCTCACCTGCACTAGCGGGAGGAGGCAATGAGCAGTTCTTC. Its protein product is CASSPALAGGGNEQFF. This sequence joins TRBV18 and TRBJ2-1; 12 bases agree with TRBD2. V shed 3 bases and J 6 bases; nucleotides not matched to a gene: 6. The CDR3 has 16 amino acids. The germline V gene encodes CDR1 KGHSH and CDR2 LQKENI.

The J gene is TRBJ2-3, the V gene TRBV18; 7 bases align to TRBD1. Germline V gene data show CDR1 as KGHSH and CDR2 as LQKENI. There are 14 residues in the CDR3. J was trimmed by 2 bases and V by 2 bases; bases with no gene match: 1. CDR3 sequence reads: CASSPTGVTDTQYF. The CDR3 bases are TGTGCCAGCTCACCAACAGGGGTCACAGATACGCAGTATTTT.

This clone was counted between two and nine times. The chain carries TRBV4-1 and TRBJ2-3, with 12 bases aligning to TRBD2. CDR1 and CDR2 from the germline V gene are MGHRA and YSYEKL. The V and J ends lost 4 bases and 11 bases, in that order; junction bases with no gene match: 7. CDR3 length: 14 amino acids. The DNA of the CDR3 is TGCGCCAGCAGCCCTAGCGGGAGGGCCCACGAGCAGTATTTT. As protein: CASSPSGRAHEQYF.